Described below is a single T cell receptor (beta chain) sequence and its context. In the source study's methods: Counts of nucleated cells, estimated from reference gene primer amplification, were obtained. Profiling relied on immunoSEQ multiplex PCR, and the TCRdb table lists in-frame clones only, not all of them. V and J calls and clone size are as listed in that table; D and trimming were resolved from the DNA. Among about 98,000 clones listed, over 75% were seen once. The source of the sample is a study of blood T cell repertoires in COVID-19. At the level of the study: PBMCs, B-cell-depleted T cells, or T cells provided the cDNA or gDNA that made up the material.

Trimming cost V 6 bases and J 0 bases, with 6 bases left between them. The CDR3 extends over 12 amino acids. Per germline, CDR1 MDHEN and CDR2 SYDVKM. The V and J genes are TRBV28 and TRBJ2-7; no firm D call. Material: peripheral blood. This clonotype originated in a woman of 80 years or more with acute or convalescent COVID-19. The CDR3 protein is CASSRGSYEQYF. The DNA of the CDR3 is TGTGCCAGCAGCCGAGGCTCCTACGAGCAGTACTTC.